This T cell receptor beta chain was sequenced in a study of regulatory T cells in long-lasting Graves disease. The CDR3 contains 14 residues. CDR1 SGDLS and CDR2 YYNGEE come from the germline V gene. V trimming: 3 bases; J trimming: 3 bases; junction bases outside the gene matches: 5. This clonotype was counted between two and nine times. Assembly of TCR beta libraries relied on iRepertoire HTBI primers together with Arm-PCR of CDR3 regions. Via MiXCR, TCRdb re-called the multiplex PCR reads, giving one row per CDR3 protein. The data hold around 510,000 distinct CDR3 sequences, with 20% observed a single time. Sample time point: persistent/refractory GD, antithyroid drugs over 5 years with positive TRAb. The TCR library was made from RNA extracted from PBMCs.

The receptor comes from a female donor with Graves disease. The sample here was peripheral blood mononuclear cells (PBMCs), taken when the disease was refractory, from a patient treated with antithyroid drugs. The chain is built from TRBV9 and TRBJ2-7, with TRBD1 matching over 8 bases. CDR3 bases: TGTGCCAGCAGCGGGACAGGGAGCGACTACGAGCAGTACTTC. It yields the protein CASSGTGSDYEQYF. Combining the CDR3 with reference TRBV9 and TRBJ2-7 gives the whole variable domain DSGVTQTPKHLITATGQRVTLRCSPRSGDLSVYWYQQSLDQGLQFLIQYYNGEERAKGNILERFSAQQFPDLHSELNLSSLELGDSALYFCASSGTGSDYEQYFGPGTRLTVT.